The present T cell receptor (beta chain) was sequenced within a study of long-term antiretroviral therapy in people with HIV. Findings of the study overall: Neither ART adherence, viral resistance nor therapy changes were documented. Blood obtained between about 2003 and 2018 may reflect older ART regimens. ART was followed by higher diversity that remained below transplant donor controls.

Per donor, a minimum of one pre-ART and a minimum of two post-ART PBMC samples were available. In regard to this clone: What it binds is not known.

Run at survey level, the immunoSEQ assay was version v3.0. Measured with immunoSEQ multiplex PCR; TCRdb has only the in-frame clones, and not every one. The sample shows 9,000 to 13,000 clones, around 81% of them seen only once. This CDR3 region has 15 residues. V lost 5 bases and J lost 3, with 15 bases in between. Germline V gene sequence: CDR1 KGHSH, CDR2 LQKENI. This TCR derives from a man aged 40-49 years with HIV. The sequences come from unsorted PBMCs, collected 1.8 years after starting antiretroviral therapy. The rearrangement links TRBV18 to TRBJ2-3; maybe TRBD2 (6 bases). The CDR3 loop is CASSMTSAETDTQYF. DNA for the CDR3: TGTGCCAGCTCAATGACTAGTGCAGAAACAGATACGCAGTATTTT.